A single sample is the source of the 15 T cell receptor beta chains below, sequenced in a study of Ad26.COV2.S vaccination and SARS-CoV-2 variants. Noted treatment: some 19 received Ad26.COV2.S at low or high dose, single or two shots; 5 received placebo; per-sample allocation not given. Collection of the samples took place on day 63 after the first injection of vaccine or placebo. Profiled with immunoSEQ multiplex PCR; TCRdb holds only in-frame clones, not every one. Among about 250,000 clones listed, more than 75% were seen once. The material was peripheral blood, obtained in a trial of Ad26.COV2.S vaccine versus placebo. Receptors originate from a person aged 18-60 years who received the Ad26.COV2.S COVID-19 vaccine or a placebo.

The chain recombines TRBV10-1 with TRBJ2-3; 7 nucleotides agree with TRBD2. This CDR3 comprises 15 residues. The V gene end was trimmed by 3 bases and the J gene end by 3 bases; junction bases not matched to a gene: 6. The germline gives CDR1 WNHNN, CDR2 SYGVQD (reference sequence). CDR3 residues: CASSEPGGGTDTQYF. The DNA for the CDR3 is TGCGCCAGCAGTGAACCGGGAGGAGGAACAGATACGCAGTATTTT.

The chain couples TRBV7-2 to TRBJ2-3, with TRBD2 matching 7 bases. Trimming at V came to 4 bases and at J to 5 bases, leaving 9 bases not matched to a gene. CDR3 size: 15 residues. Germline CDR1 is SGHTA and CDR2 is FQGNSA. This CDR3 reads CASSSTSDGGDTQYF. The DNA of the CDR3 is TGTGCCAGCAGCTCCACTAGCGACGGGGGAGATACGCAGTATTTT. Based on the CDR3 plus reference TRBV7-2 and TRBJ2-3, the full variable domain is GAGVSQSPSNKVTEKGKDVELRCDPISGHTALYWYRQSLGQGLEFLIYFQGNSAPDKSGLPSDRFSAERTGGSVSTLTIQRTQQEDSAVYLCASSSTSDGGDTQYFGPGTRLTVL.

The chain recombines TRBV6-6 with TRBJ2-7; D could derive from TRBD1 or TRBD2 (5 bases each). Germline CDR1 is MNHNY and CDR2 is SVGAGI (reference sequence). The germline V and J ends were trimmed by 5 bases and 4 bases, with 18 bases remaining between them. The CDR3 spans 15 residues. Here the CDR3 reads CASSRDPTSGYEQYF. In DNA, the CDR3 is TGTGCCAGCAGTAGGGACCCGACGTCCGGGTACGAGCAGTACTTC.

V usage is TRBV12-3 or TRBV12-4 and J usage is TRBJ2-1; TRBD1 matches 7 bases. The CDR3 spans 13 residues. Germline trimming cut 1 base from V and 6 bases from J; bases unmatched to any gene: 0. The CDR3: CASSLGTGNEQFF. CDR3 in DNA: TGTGCCAGCAGTTTAGGGACAGGCAATGAGCAGTTCTTC.

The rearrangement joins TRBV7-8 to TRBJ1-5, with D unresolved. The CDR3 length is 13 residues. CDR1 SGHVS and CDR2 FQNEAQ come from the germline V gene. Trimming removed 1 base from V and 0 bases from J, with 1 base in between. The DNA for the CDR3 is TGTGCCAGCAGCTTAGATAGCAATCAGCCCCAGCATTTT. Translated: CASSLDSNQPQHF. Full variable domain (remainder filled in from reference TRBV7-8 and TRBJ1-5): GAGVSQSPRYKVAKRGQDVALRCDPISGHVSLFWYQQALGQGPEFLTYFQNEAQLDKSGLPSDRFFAERPEGSVSTLKIQRTQQEDSAVYLCASSLDSNQPQHFGDGTRLSIL.

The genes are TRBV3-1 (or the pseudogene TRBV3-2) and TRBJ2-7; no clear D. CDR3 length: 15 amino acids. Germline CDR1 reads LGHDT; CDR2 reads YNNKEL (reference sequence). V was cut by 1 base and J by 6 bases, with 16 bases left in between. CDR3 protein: CASSQVRSALSEQYF. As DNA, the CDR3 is TGTGCCAGCAGCCAAGTTCGGAGCGCTTTGAGCGAGCAGTACTTC.

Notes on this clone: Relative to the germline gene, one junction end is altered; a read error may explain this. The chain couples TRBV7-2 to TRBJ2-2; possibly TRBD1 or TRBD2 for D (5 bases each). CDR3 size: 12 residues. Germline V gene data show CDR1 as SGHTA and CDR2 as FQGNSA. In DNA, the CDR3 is TGTGCCAGCAGCACCCAGTTTGGGGGGCTGTTTTTT. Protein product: CASSTQFGGLFF.

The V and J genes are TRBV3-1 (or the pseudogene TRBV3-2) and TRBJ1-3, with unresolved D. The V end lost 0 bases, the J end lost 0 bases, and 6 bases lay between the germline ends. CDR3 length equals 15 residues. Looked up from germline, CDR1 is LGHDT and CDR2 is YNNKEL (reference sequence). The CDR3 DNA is TGTGCCAGCAGCCAAGACCATTCCTCTGGAAACACCATATATTTT. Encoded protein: CASSQDHSSGNTIYF.

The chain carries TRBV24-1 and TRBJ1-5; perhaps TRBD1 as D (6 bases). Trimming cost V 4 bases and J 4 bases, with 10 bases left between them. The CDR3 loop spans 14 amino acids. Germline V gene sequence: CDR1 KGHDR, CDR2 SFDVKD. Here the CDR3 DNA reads TGTGCCACCAGTGACACGACAGGAAATCAGCCCCAGCATTTT. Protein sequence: CATSDTTGNQPQHF.

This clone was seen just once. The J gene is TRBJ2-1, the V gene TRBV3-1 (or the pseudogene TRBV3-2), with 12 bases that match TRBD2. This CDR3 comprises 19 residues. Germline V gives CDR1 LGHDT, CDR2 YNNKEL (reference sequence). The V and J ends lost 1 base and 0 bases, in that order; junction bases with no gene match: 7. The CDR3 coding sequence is TGTGCCAGCAGCCAAGGGACTAGCGGGACCTCCGACTCCTACAATGAGCAGTTCTTC. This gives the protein CASSQGTSGTSDSYNEQFF.

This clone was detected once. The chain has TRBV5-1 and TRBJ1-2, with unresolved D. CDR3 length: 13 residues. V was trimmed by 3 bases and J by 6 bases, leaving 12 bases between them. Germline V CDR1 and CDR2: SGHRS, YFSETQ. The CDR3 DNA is TGCGCCAGCAGCTATGAAGGGCGGAATGGCTACACCTTC. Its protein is CASSYEGRNGYTF.

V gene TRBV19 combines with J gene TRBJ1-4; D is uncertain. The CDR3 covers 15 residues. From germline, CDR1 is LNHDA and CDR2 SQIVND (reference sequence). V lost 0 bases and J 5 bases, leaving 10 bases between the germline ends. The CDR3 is CASSIEGLGNEKLFF. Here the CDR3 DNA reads TGTGCCAGTAGTATAGAAGGACTTGGAAATGAAAAACTGTTTTTT.

CDR3 in DNA: TGTGCCAGCAGCGCCGATCAGGGCAGCAATCAGCCCCAGCATTTT. Translation gives CASSADQGSNQPQHF. The chain recombines TRBV6-5 with TRBJ1-5, with D maybe TRBD1 (5 bases). The germline V gene has CDR1 MNHEY and CDR2 SVGAGI. CDR3 length: 15 residues. V lost 6 bases, J lost 1 base, and 13 bases lay in between.

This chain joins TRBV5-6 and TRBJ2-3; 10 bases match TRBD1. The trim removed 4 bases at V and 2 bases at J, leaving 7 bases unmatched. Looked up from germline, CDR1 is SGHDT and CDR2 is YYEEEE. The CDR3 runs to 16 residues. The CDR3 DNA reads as TGTGCCAGCAGCCCTAGACAGGGGGCATTCACAGATACGCAGTATTTT. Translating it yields CASSPRQGAFTDTQYF.

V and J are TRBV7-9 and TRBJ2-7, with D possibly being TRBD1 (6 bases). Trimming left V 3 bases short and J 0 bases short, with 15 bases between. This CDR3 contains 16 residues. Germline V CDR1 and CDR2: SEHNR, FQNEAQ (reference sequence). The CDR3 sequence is CASSFEDRLSSYEQYF. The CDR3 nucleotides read TGTGCCAGCAGCTTCGAAGACAGGTTGAGCTCCTACGAGCAGTACTTC. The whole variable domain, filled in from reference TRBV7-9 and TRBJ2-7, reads DTGVSQNPRHKITKRGQNVTFRCDPISEHNRLYWYRQTLGQGPEFLTYFQNEAQLEKSRLLSDRFSAERPKGSFSTLEIQRTEQGDSAMYLCASSFEDRLSSYEQYFGPGTRLTVT.